What follows is one T cell receptor beta chain and its context. Template switching by 5'RACE produced TCR cDNA, adding a universal primer site and UMIs. TCRdb reanalysed the 5' RACE reads using MiXCR and keeps one entry per CDR3 protein. The profile covers some 350,000 distinct CDR3 sequences, with 8.7% appearing a single time and more than 15% taken by the ten largest. This record belongs to a study of T cells after yellow fever vaccination. The TCR originated in a man between 18 and 35 years old who received the YFV17D yellow fever vaccine. Sequencing was performed on PBMCs, taken on the day of the first yellow fever vaccination.

The CDR3 protein is CASRRAGDSYNSPLHF. As DNA, the CDR3 is TGTGCCAGCAGAAGGGCAGGGGACTCCTATAATTCACCCCTCCACTTT. V usage is TRBV5-6 and J usage is TRBJ1-6, with a weak D call TRBD1 (6 bases). V lost 5 bases, J lost 0 bases, and 12 bases lay in between. This CDR3 has 16 residues. The germline V gene encodes CDR1 SGHDT and CDR2 YYEEEE.